This TCR beta chain was obtained from a study of identical twins. The CDR3 is 18 residues long. Trimming took 5 bases from V and 4 from J, leaving 26 bases between them. TCRdb independently ran MiXCR on the 5' RACE reads; one entry per CDR3 protein. Of 400,000 to 500,000 distinct CDR3 sequences in the sample, approximately 15% were seen once. This clonotype was counted between two and nine times. As yet, its antigen is unknown. Each donor (without exception) was a healthy Caucasian. Study-wide results and limits: The study reached conclusions through statistical analysis that was cross-sectional, not following the same donors. In cord blood, abundant beta clonotypes had fewer insertions; memory showed no trend.

Another study also made use of these data, one on yellow fever vaccine responses in identical twins.

The clonotype originates from a woman in her late teens or twenties in good health. The V call is TRBV12-3 or TRBV12-4, the J call TRBJ1-2; D is possibly TRBD1 (6 bases). Sequencing was carried out using CD4+ T cells sorted from blood. As DNA, the CDR3 is TGTGCCAGCAGTATAACTGGTTCGTCCGGGGGGGACACCTATGGCTACACCTTC. This codes for CASSITGSSGGDTYGYTF.